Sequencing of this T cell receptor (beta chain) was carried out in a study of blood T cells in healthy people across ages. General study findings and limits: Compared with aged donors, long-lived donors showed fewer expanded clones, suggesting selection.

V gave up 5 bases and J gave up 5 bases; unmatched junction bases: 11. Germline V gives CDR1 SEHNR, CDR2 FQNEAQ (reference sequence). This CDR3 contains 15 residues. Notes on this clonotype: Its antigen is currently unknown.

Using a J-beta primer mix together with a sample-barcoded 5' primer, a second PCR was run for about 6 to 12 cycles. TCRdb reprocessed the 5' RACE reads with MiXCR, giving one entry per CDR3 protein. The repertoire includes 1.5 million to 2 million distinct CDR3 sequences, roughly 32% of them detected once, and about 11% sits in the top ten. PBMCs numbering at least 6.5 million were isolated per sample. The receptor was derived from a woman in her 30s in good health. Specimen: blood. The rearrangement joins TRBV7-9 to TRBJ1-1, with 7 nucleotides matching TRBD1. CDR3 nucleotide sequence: TGTGCCAGCAGCCTCGCCCAGGGGGGGAGGACTGAAGCTTTCTTT. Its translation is CASSLAQGGRTEAFF.